These T cell receptor beta chains were read from a single sample in a study of regulatory T cells in long-lasting Graves disease. TCRdb itself ran the multiplex PCR reads through MiXCR, one entry per CDR3 protein. Of 300,000 or so distinct CDR3 sequences in the sample, around 19% are singletons; the top ten hold 25% to 35%. The sample in question was peripheral blood mononuclear cells (PBMCs), obtained when the disease was refractory, from a patient treated with antithyroid drugs. The origin of the receptors is a female donor with Graves disease. CDR3s include the opening cysteine and the closing phenylalanine or tryptophan. The order of the fields is V gene, J gene, D gene, clone size, CDR3 protein, CDR3 DNA. A D gene is named only where the DNA matches it firmly. The size of a clone is reported for some rows only, either as once, few or many, or as a class for expanded clones.

>TRBV5-1|TRBJ2-7|TRBD2|few
CASSLAYGGKQYF
TGCGCCAGCAGCTTGGCATACGGGGGGAAGCAGTACTTC
>TRBV7-2|TRBJ1-6|TRBD1|NA
CASSLSQGARSPLHF
TGTGCCAGCAGCTTGAGCCAGGGGGCACGGTCACCCCTCCACTTT
>TRBV20-1|TRBJ1-1|NA|few
CGGGWGTEAFF
TGCGGGGGGGGGTGGGGGACTGAAGCTTTCTTT
>TRBV27|TRBJ1-6|NA|few
CASSPHREGNSPLHF
TGTGCCAGCAGTCCGCACAGGGAAGGGAATTCACCCCTCCACTTT
>TRBV4-1|TRBJ2-7|NA|NA
CASSHESGQPYEQYF
TGCGCCAGCAGCCACGAGAGCGGCCAACCCTACGAGCAGTACTTC
>TRBV12-3/TRBV12-4|TRBJ2-5|NA|many
CASSLVFGSFGLETQYF
TGTGCCAGCAGTTTAGTATTCGGGTCATTCGGGTTAGAGACCCAGTACTTC
>TRBV3-1|TRBJ1-3|NA|many
CASSQHSSGNTIYF
TGTGCCAGCAGCCAACACAGCTCTGGAAACACCATATATTTT
>TRBV15|TRBJ2-1|TRBD2|NA
CATSRGLAGHYNEQFF
TGTGCCACCAGTAGGGGACTAGCGGGACACTACAATGAGCAGTTCTTC
>TRBV4-1|TRBJ1-5|NA|NA
CASSQVSSWDQPQHF
TGCGCCAGCAGCCAAGTTTCTAGTTGGGACCAGCCCCAGCATTTT
>TRBV6-2/TRBV6-3|TRBJ2-7|TRBD1|NA
CASSEESWGQGYEQYF
TGTGCCAGCAGTGAAGAATCGTGGGGACAGGGTTACGAGCAGTACTTC
>TRBV7-2|TRBJ1-2|NA|NA
CASSLGPGEGYTF
TGTGCCAGCAGCTTAGGGCCGGGGGAGGGCTACACCTTC
>TRBV28|TRBJ1-4|NA|NA
CASRLPGMGNEKLFF
TGTGCCAGCAGGCTACCAGGGATGGGTAATGAAAAACTGTTTTTT
>TRBV11-2|TRBJ2-1|TRBD2|NA
CASRRAGGLYNEQFF
TGTGCCAGCAGGCGGGCGGGGGGGCTCTACAATGAGCAGTTCTTC
>TRBV6-1|TRBJ1-5|TRBD1|few
CASSGRTGGDWQPQHF
TGTGCCAGCAGTGGAAGGACAGGGGGCGACTGGCAGCCCCAGCATTTT
>TRBV7-6|TRBJ2-7|NA|once
CASSPRPDPPKNEQYF
TGTGCCAGCAGCCCTCGCCCGGATCCACCCAAAAACGAGCAGTACTTC
>TRBV28|TRBJ1-6|NA|many
CAAALRSNSPLHF
TGTGCAGCGGCACTACGGTCAAATTCACCCCTCCACTTT
>TRBV2|TRBJ1-2|NA|many
CASSGIGDFYGYTF
TGTGCCAGCAGTGGGATAGGGGACTTCTATGGCTACACCTTC